The clone carrying this T cell receptor (beta chain) was counted only a few times. These data originate in a study of blood T cells in healthy people across ages. Germline loops: CDR1 MNHEY, CDR2 SVGEGT. V lost 6 bases to trimming and J lost 6 bases, with 8 bases between them. There are 12 residues in the CDR3. Primed by a sample-barcoded 5' primer and a J-beta primer mix, a second PCR proceeded for about 6 to 11 cycles. Via MiXCR, TCRdb re-called the 5' RACE reads, giving one row per CDR3 protein. The sample shows under 1,100,000 distinct CDR3 sequences, around 25% of them seen only once. This same sample was also taken into another study, of T cells of mothers and their children. From that second work: Whatever RNA was extracted went entirely into cDNA synthesis, at roughly 1.5 ug per 15 ul. Random nucleotides (2-4) and sample barcodes were added by the M1S primer used in the second PCR. There were over 8.5 million TCR beta CDR3 reads from each mother and about 3 million from each child. For unrelated pairs as for related ones, thymic selection shapes TCR recombination output similarly.

Input material: blood. This rearrangement joins TRBV6-2 or TRBV6-3 to TRBJ2-2; D remains unclear. The receptor comes from a girl aged 2 to 9 in good health. CDR3 DNA sequence: TGTGCCAGCAGGGAAATGGCCGGGGAGCTGTTTTTT. Translated: CASREMAGELFF.